This record concerns one TCR beta chain sequence. It has no known antigen specificity. No much larger clone is present one base from it, and per-base qualities are unavailable. Enrolling through a virtual design, the prospective study's participants ranged in age from roughly 18 to 95 years and lived across roughly 24 United States geographic areas. In the prospective study, participants were assigned to cohorts based on the clinical history participants reported in a screening survey and a study questionnaire. For ImmuneRACE Cohort 3, a participant was defined as recovered based on two consecutive negative NP/OP PCR tests, clearance by a healthcare professional, or resolution of symptoms. Mobile phlebotomists in the prospective study collected whole blood, serum and a nasopharyngeal or oropharyngeal swab from every participant. Over a 2-month period, participants in the prospective study had the option of providing additional blood draws and questionnaires. Prospective study blood samples were shipped either frozen or at room temperature before DNA extraction.

These data belong to a study of blood T cell repertoires in COVID-19 (TCRdb year 2020). Notes on the research overall: The collaborator samples originated in the United States, Italy and Spain and spanned the acute and convalescent phases of COVID-19. The prospective study material was composed of cDNA or gDNA derived from T cells, B-cell-depleted T cells, or PBMCs. Deeply sampled blood TCRbeta repertoires from subjects exposed to, actively infected with, or recovered from COVID-19 were included in the dataset. A freely available public database, intended as a resource for researchers studying the immune response to SARS-CoV-2, is where the repertoires were released. The samples were drawn from the first 160 participants of the ongoing ImmuneRACE study and from over 950 subjects provided by 6 global collaborators. Nearly every sample came with metadata listing a de-identified subject ID, COVID-19 status, age in years and sex. Where available, HLA class I and class II types were obtained from metadata supplied by the sample provider rather than from assay-based typing.

The immunoSEQ Assay, a bias-controlled multiplex PCR, was used to amplify TCRbeta CDR3 regions from genomic DNA. The study's processing was this. The number of nucleated cells in each sample was estimated from the amplification of reference gene primers within the assay. To quantify the absolute abundance of each unique TCRbeta CDR3 rearrangement, sequence reads were collapsed and filtered. For each sample, productive Simpson clonality was calculated as the square root of Simpson's diversity index across productive rearrangements. TCRdb re-hosts the immuneACCESS table, in-frame sequences only. Its copies lack some clones; in the studies checked, an unresolved V gene accounts for under half of them, and the cause for the rest is not known. That table is the source of V, J and clone size, and D and trimming were worked out from the DNA. Within this sample are approximately 470,000 clones, with around 90% of them counted one time only. 0.7% of the sample belongs to the ten largest clones.

The investigation overall reported the following: The quantity of clinical and demographic metadata differed by source and by participant and was supplied without curation.

V is pruned by 3 bases and J by 5 bases, leaving 11 bases of the junction without a gene match. The CDR3 runs 15 amino acids, cysteine and phenylalanine included. Here the CDR3 DNA is all that survives: 45 bases in frame from base 1. Looking up the germline V gene (reference sequence) yields CDR1 GTSNPN and CDR2 SVGIG. Source material: PBMCs or T cells enriched from blood (not recorded which). The chain employs TRBV30 and TRBJ2-5, with 8 junctional bases fitting TRBD2. The TCR comes from a woman younger than 35 who had recovered from COVID-19. CDR3 loop: CAWSLGLAPRETQYF. Read as DNA, the sequence is TGTGCCTGGAGCCTCGGACTAGCCCCACGGGAGACCCAGTACTTC.